These 28 T cell receptor beta chains originate from one sample sequenced in a study of CXCR3-negative and CXCR3-positive naive CD8 T cells. The authors made the TRB cDNA libraries by 5' RACE using UMI labels. TCRdb reprocessed the 5' RACE reads and reports one entry per CDR3 protein, with no DNA. The sample's table shows around 90,000 distinct CDR3 sequences. The source material was naive CXCR3- CD8+ T cells from blood. Indicated subset: CD45RO-CCR7+CD27+CD95- naive CD8+ T cells lacking CXCR3 (TNR3-). The receptors were gathered from a human donor in good health. Some clones in this sample may be carry-over from other donors' samples.

The chain employs TRBV30 and TRBJ1-5. CDR1 is GTSNPN, CDR2 SVGIG, per germline (reference sequence). CDR3 length: 15 amino acids. The CDR3 loop reads CAWSVPITRNQPQHF.

The CDR3 sequence: CSARGGILGQGANQPQHF. V is TRBV20-1 and J is TRBJ1-5; TCRdb gives TRBD1 as the D gene, but with no DNA this cannot be confirmed. The CDR3 consists of 18 residues. Per the germline V gene, CDR1 is DFQATT and CDR2 is SNEGSKA (reference sequence).

This sequence joins TRBV9 and TRBJ1-5; there is no DNA to check the TCRdb D call of TRBD1. Germline V CDR1 and CDR2: SGDLS, YYNGEE. This CDR3 is built from 15 residues. CDR3 region: CASSVGGSVGQPQHF. The whole variable domain, filled in from reference TRBV9 and TRBJ1-5, reads DSGVTQTPKHLITATGQRVTLRCSPRSGDLSVYWYQQSLDQGLQFLIQYYNGEERAKGNILERFSAQQFPDLHSELNLSSLELGDSALYFCASSVGGSVGQPQHFGDGTRLSIL.

V gene TRBV12-3 or TRBV12-4 combines with J gene TRBJ2-3. The CDR3 loop spans 13 amino acids. The CDR3 sequence: CASSLWPTDTQYF.

The rearrangement joins TRBV13 to TRBJ1-1. This CDR3 comprises 14 residues. Germline V gene sequence: CDR1 PRHDT, CDR2 FYEKMQ (reference sequence). CDR3: CASSLGSSNTEAFF.

V is TRBV7-3 and J is TRBJ2-2. From germline, CDR1 is SGHTA and CDR2 FQGTGA. CDR3 length: 13 amino acids. CDR3 amino acids: CASRPLGTGELFF.

J is TRBJ2-7 and V is TRBV29-1; the TCRdb D gene call, TRBD1, has no DNA to confirm it. Germline V lookup: CDR1 SQVTM, CDR2 ANQGSEA. The CDR3 runs 13 residues. This chain's CDR3 is CSVPGYRTYEQYF.

The V and J genes are TRBV29-1 and TRBJ2-2; absent DNA, TCRdb's TRBD1 call cannot be checked. The germline V gene has CDR1 SQVTM and CDR2 ANQGSEA. The CDR3 length is 17 residues. The CDR3 sequence is CSVAPDRASANTGELFF.

CDR3 sequence: CASSITRYEQYF. The rearrangement joins TRBV5-6 to TRBJ2-7. The CDR3 extends over 12 amino acids. Germline V gene sequence: CDR1 SGHDT, CDR2 YYEEEE.

The J gene is TRBJ1-1, the V gene TRBV9. This CDR3 comprises 13 residues. The germline CDR1 and CDR2 sequences are SGDLS and YYNGEE. CDR3 sequence: CASSGGGSNEAFF.

The chain carries TRBV29-1 and TRBJ1-2; TCRdb indicates TRBD1, and absent DNA this call remains unverified. Germline V gene lookup returns CDR1 SQVTM and CDR2 ANQGSEA. The CDR3 has 14 residues. The CDR3 reads CSVEAWDGDYGYTF.

This chain connects TRBV7-9 to TRBJ1-3; TCRdb's D call, TRBD1, is unchecked because there is no DNA. CDR1 SEHNR and CDR2 FQNEAQ come from the germline V gene (reference sequence). The CDR3 consists of 14 residues. This CDR3 is CASSPKTGGNTIYF.

V usage is TRBV29-1 and J usage is TRBJ2-5; TCRdb lists TRBD1, though no DNA is available to test this call. Germline V lookup: CDR1 SQVTM, CDR2 ANQGSEA. The CDR3 sequence is 13 residues long. CDR3 sequence: CSAAWRPGETQYF. Full variable domain (missing parts from reference TRBV29-1 and TRBJ2-5): SAVISQKPSRDICQRGTSLTIQCQVDSQVTMMFWYRQQPGQSLTLIATANQGSEATYESGFVIDKFPISRPNLTFSTLTVSNMSPEDSSIYLCSAAWRPGETQYFGPGTRLLVL.

The genes are TRBV5-1 and TRBJ2-1. The CDR3 covers 13 residues. Germline CDR1 and CDR2: SGHRS and YFSETQ. The CDR3 spells CASSLGDNNEQFF.

The rearrangement links TRBV29-1 to TRBJ2-7; checking the TCRdb D call of TRBD1 is not possible without DNA. Germline assignment: CDR1 SQVTM and CDR2 ANQGSEA. The CDR3 is 14 residues long. The CDR3: CSILQARGPYEQYF.

The chain uses TRBV29-1 and TRBJ2-1. This CDR3 has 14 amino acids. The germline V gene has CDR1 SQVTM and CDR2 ANQGSEA. CDR3 residues: CSVEEAISYNEQFF.

The CDR3 is CASSPNPDRVYGYTF. This rearrangement joins TRBV6-6 to TRBJ1-2; TCRdb names TRBD1, which stays unverified in the absence of DNA. Germline assignment: CDR1 MNHNY and CDR2 SVGAGI (reference sequence). The CDR3 extends over 15 amino acids.

V usage is TRBV29-1 and J usage is TRBJ2-6. Germline CDR1 and CDR2: SQVTM and ANQGSEA. This CDR3 spans 12 amino acids. CDR3 region: CSVGDGANVLTF.

The chain combines TRBV7-9 with TRBJ2-2; TCRdb reports TRBD1, a call that lacks DNA to check it against. Germline loops: CDR1 SEHNR, CDR2 FQNEAQ (reference sequence). The CDR3 has 16 amino acids. CDR3: CASSQAWGATIGELFF.

The chain employs TRBV7-2 and TRBJ2-2; TCRdb picks TRBD1, but there is no DNA to check that call. Germline CDR1 SGHTA, CDR2 FQGNSA. CDR3 length equals 15 residues. CDR3 sequence: CASSLEGGPGVELFF.

V gene TRBV7-9 combines with J gene TRBJ2-7. Looked up from germline, CDR1 is SEHNR and CDR2 is FQNEAQ (reference sequence). The CDR3 runs to 12 residues. CDR3 sequence reads: CASSFGVGEQYF.

J is TRBJ2-5 and V is TRBV14; TCRdb's D call of TRBD2 is untestable without DNA. Germline V gene sequence: CDR1 SGHDN, CDR2 FVKESK. The CDR3 loop spans 12 amino acids. CDR3: CASSQDRRAQYF.

The CDR3 spells CASSTLPGQFQPQHF. V is TRBV7-6 and J is TRBJ1-5; TCRdb's D call, TRBD1, is unchecked because there is no DNA. CDR3 length: 15 amino acids. CDR1 is SGHVS, CDR2 FNYEAQ, per germline.

The chain links TRBV5-1 to TRBJ2-7; the TCRdb D gene call, TRBD2, has no DNA to confirm it. CDR1 SGHRS and CDR2 YFSETQ come from the germline V gene. This CDR3 contains 19 residues. The CDR3 protein is CASGGSDSGLAGPSYEQYF.

The chain's CDR3 is CASTFTGGLAYNEQFF. The chain combines TRBV12-3 or TRBV12-4 with TRBJ2-1; the D call of TRBD1 rests on TCRdb alone, since no DNA is present to check it. The CDR3 covers 16 residues.

V usage is TRBV7-9 and J usage is TRBJ2-7; TCRdb proposes TRBD1, but this gene call is untestable without DNA. The CDR3 has 13 amino acids. Germline V lookup: CDR1 SEHNR, CDR2 FQNEAQ (reference sequence). The CDR3 sequence: CASSPGVLYEQYF.

This chain connects TRBV3-1 to TRBJ2-1; the D call of TRBD2 rests on TCRdb alone, since no DNA is present to check it. CDR3 length: 18 amino acids. In germline, CDR1 is LGHDT, CDR2 YNNKEL (reference sequence). The CDR3 loop is CASSQVSSLAGGDNEQFF.

The chain joins TRBV7-8 to TRBJ2-1. CDR3 size: 12 residues. CDR1 is SGHVS, CDR2 FQNEAQ, per germline. CDR3: CASSSMRNEQFF. Complete variable domain (other parts from reference TRBV7-8 and TRBJ2-1): GAGVSQSPRYKVAKRGQDVALRCDPISGHVSLFWYQQALGQGPEFLTYFQNEAQLDKSGLPSDRFFAERPEGSVSTLKIQRTQQEDSAVYLCASSSMRNEQFFGPGTRLTVL.